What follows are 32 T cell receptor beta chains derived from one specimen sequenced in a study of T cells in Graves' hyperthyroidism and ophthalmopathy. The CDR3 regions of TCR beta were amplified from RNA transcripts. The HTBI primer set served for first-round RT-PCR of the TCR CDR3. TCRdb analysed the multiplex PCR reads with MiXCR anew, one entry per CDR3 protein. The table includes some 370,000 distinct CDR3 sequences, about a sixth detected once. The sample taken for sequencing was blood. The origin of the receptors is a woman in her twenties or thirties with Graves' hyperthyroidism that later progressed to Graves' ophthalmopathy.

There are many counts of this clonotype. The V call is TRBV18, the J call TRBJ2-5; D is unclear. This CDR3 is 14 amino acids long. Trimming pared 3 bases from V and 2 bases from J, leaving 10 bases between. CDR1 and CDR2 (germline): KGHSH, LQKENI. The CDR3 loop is CASSPPPGQETQYF. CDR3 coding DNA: TGTGCCAGCTCACCTCCGCCGGGTCAAGAGACCCAGTACTTC.

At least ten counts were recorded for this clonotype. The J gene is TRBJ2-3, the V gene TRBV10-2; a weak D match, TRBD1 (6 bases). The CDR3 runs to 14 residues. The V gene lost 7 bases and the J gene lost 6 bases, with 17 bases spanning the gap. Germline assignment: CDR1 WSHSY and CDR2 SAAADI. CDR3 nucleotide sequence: TGCGCCAGCACCAAGACAGGCGTTTTGGATACGCAGTATTTT. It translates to CASTKTGVLDTQYF.

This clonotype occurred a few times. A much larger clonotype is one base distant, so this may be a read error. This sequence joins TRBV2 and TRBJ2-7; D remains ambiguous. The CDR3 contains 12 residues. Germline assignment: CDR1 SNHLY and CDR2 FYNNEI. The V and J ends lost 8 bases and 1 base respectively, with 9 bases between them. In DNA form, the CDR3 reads TGTGCCAGCGGGCACGGATCCTACGAGCAGTACTTC. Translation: CASGHGSYEQYF.

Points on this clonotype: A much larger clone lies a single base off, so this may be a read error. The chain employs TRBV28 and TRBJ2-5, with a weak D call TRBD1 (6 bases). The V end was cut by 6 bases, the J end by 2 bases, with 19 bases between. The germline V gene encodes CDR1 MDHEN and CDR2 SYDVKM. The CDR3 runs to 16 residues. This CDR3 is CASRPRDTWAQETQYF. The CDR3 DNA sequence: TGTGCCAGCAGACCCCGGGACACATGGGCTCAAGAGACCCAGTACTTC.

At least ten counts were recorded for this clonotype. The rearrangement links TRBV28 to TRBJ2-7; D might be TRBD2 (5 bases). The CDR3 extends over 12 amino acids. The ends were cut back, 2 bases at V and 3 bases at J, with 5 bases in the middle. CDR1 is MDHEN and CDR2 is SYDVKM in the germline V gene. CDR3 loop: CASSLGLYEQYF. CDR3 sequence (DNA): TGTGCCAGCAGTTTAGGACTCTACGAGCAGTACTTC.

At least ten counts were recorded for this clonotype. This CDR3 reads CASGLGSLDEQFF. In DNA form, the CDR3 reads TGTGCTAGTGGTTTGGGGTCCCTTGATGAGCAGTTCTTC. The chain combines TRBV12-5 with TRBJ2-1; D unclear. The CDR3 has 13 amino acids. Germline CDR1 LGHNT, CDR2 FRNRAP. Trimming shortened V by 1 base and J by 8 bases, and 9 bases separated the two germline ends. The whole variable domain, filled in from reference TRBV12-5 and TRBJ2-1, reads DARVTQTPRHKVTEMGQEVTMRCQPILGHNTVFWYRQTMMQGLELLAYFRNRAPLDDSGMPKDRFSAEMPDATLATLKIQPSEPRDSAVYFCASGLGSLDEQFFGPGTRLTVL.

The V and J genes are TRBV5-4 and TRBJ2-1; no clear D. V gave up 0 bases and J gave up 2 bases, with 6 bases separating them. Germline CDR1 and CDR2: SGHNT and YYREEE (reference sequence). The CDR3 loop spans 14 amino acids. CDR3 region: CASSLDGTYNEQFF. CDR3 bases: TGTGCCAGCAGCTTGGATGGGACCTACAATGAGCAGTTCTTC.

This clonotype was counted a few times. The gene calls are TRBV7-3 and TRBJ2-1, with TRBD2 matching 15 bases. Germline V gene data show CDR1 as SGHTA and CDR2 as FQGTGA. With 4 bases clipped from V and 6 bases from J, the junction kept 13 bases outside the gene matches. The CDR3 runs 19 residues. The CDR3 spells CASSCVTGLAGGPVNEQFF. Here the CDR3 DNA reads TGTGCCAGCAGCTGCGTAACCGGACTAGCGGGAGGGCCTGTCAATGAGCAGTTCTTC.

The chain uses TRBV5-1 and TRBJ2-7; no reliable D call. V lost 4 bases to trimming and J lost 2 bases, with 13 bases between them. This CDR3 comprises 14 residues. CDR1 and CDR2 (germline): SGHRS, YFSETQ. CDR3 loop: CASSPTDPAYEQYF. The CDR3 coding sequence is TGCGCCAGCAGCCCCACTGACCCTGCCTACGAGCAGTACTTC. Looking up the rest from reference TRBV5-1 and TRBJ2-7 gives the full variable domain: KAGVTQTPRYLIKTRGQQVTLSCSPISGHRSVSWYQQTPGQGLQFLFEYFSETQRNKGNFPGRFSGRQFSNSRSEMNVSTLELGDSALYLCASSPTDPAYEQYFGPGTRLTVT.

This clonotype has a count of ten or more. The CDR3 bases are TGTGCCATCAGGGACGACAGGGGCGCTGAAGCTTTCTTT. Translated: CAIRDDRGAEAFF. The chain recombines TRBV10-3 with TRBJ1-1; 8 bases match TRBD1. This CDR3 spans 13 amino acids. Germline-derived CDR1 and CDR2 are ENHRY and SYGVKD. V trimming: 6 bases; J trimming: 6 bases; junction bases outside the gene matches: 6.

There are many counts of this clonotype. The CDR3 DNA is TGTGCCAGCAGCAGGGAGGCCTATAATTCACCCCTCCACTTT. This sequence encodes CASSREAYNSPLHF. V is TRBV7-9 and J is TRBJ1-6; D is unclear. Trimming pared 5 bases from V and 2 bases from J, leaving 7 bases between. Looked up from germline, CDR1 is SEHNR and CDR2 is FQNEAQ (reference sequence). This CDR3 region has 14 residues.

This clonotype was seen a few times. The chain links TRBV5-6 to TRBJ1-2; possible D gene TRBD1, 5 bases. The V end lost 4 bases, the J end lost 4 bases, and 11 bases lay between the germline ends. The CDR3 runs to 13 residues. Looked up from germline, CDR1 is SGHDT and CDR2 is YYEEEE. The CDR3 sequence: CASSIDRFYGYTF. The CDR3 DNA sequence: TGTGCCAGCAGCATCGACAGATTCTATGGCTACACCTTC.

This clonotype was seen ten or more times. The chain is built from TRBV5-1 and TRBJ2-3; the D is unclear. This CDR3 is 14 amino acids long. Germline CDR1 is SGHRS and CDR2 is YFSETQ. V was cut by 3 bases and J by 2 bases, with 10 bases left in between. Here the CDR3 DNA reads TGCGCCAGCAGCTACGGACGATACACAGATACGCAGTATTTT. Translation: CASSYGRYTDTQYF.

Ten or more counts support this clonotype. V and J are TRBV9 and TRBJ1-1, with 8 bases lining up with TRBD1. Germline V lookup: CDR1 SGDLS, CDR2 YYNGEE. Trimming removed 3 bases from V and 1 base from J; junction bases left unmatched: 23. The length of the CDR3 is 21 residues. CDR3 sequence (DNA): TGTGCCAGCAGCGATTCGAAGGGGATCCGAATCAGGGGGCAGGGGAACACTGAAGCTTTCTTT. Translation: CASSDSKGIRIRGQGNTEAFF.

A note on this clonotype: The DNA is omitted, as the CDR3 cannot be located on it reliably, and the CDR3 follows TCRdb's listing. CDR3 protein: CSAMYFCASSHSAERGEQFF. The rearrangement joins TRBV20-1 to TRBJ2-1; the table names TRBD1, a call not compared with the DNA. The CDR3 spans 20 residues, counting both ends. Germline V gene lookup returns CDR1 DFQATT and CDR2 SNEGSKA (reference sequence).

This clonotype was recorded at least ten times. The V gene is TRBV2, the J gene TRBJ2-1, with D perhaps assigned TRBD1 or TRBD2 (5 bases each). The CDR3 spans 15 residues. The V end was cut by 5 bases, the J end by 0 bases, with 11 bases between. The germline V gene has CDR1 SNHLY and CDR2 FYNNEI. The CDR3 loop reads CASSPGRHSYNEQFF. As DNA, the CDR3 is TGTGCCAGCAGTCCGGGACGTCACTCCTACAATGAGCAGTTCTTC.

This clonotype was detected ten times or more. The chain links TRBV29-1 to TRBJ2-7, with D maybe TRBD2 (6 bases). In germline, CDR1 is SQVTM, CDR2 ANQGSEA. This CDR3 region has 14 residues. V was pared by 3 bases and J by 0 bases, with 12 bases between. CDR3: CSVEEGLGSYEQYF. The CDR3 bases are TGCAGCGTTGAGGAGGGCTTGGGCTCCTACGAGCAGTACTTC.

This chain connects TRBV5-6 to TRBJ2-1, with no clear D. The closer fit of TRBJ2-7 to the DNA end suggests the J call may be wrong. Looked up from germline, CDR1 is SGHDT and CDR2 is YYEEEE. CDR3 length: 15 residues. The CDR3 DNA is TGTGCCAGCAGCTCCAACCCGACGTCTTACAATGAGCAGTACTTC. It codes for CASSSNPTSYNEQYF.

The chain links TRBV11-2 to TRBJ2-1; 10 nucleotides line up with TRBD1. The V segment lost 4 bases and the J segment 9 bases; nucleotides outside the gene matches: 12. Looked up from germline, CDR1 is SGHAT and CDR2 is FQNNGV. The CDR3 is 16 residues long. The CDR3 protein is CASSYHPGQGTAEQFF. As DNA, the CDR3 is TGTGCCAGCAGCTACCACCCGGGACAGGGGACGGCTGAGCAGTTCTTC.

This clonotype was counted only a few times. CDR3 in DNA: TGCGCCACCTCCGAGAGTTCCCGGTTGAACGAGCAGTACTTC. Amino acid sequence: CATSESSRLNEQYF. V usage is TRBV10-2 and J usage is TRBJ2-7; no reliable D call. Deletions cut 10 bases from V and 5 bases from J, with 21 bases between. The CDR3 extends over 14 amino acids. Germline values: CDR1 WSHSY, CDR2 SAAADI.

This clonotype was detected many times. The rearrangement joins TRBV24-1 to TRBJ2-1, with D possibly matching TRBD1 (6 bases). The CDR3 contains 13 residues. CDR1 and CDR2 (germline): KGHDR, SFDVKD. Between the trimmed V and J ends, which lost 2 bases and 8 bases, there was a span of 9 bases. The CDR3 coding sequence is TGTGCCACCAGTGATTCGACAGGTCATGAGCAGTTCTTC. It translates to CATSDSTGHEQFF.

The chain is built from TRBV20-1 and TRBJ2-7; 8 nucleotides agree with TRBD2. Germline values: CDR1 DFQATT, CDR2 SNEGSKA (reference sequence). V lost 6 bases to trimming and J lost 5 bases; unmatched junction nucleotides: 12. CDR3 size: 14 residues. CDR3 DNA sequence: TGCAGTGCCCTATTCGCCGGGACTAGGCACGAGCAGTACTTC. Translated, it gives CSALFAGTRHEQYF.

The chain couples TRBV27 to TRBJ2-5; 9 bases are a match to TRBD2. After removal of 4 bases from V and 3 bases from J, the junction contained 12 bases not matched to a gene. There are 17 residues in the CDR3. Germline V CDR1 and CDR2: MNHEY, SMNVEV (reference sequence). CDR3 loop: CASSSPLTSGIKETQYF. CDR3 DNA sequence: TGTGCCAGCAGTTCCCCCCTGACTAGCGGCATAAAAGAGACCCAGTACTTC.

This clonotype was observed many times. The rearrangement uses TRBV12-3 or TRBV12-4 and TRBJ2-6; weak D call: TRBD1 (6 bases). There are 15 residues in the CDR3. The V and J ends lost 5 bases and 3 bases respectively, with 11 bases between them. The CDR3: CASSVYRDGANVLTF. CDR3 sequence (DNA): TGTGCCAGCAGTGTATACAGGGATGGGGCCAACGTCCTGACTTTC.

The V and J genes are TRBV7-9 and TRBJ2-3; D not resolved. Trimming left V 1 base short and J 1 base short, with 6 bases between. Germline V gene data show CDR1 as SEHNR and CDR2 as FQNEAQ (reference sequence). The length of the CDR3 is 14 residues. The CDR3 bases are TGTGCCAGCAGCTTAGTCCAGGGCACAGATACGCAGTATTTT. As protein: CASSLVQGTDTQYF.

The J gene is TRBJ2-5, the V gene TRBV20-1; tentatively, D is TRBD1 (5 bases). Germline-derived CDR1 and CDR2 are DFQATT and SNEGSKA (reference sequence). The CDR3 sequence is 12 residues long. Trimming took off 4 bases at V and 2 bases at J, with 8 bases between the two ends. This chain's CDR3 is CSAIRGQETQYF. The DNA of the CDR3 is TGCAGTGCTATTAGGGGTCAAGAGACCCAGTACTTC.

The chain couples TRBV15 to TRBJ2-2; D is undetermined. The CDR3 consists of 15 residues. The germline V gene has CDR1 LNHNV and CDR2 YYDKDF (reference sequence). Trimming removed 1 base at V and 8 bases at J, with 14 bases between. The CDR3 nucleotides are TGTGCCACCAGCAGAGCCGATGTCGTTTCAGGGGAGCTGTTTTTT. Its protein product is CATSRADVVSGELFF.

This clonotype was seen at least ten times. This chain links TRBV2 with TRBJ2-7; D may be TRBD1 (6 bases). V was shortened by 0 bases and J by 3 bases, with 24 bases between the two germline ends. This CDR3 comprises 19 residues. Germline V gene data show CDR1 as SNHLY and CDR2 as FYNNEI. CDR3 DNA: TGTGCCAGCAGTGAAGCGCTTTTACGATTGGGGGCGAAGGGCTACGAGCAGTACTTC. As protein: CASSEALLRLGAKGYEQYF.

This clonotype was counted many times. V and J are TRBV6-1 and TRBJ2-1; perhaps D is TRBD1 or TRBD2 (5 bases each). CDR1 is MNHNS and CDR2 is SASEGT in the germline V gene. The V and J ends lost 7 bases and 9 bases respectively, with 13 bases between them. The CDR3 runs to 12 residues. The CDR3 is CASKAGSGEQFF. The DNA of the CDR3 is TGTGCCAGCAAGGCAGGGAGCGGTGAGCAGTTCTTC.

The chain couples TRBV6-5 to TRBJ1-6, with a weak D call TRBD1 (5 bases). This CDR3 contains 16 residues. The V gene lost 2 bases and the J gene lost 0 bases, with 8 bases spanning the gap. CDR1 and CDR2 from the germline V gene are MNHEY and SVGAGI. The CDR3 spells CASSYGRGSYNSPLHF. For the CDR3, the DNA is TGTGCCAGCAGTTACGGGAGGGGCTCCTATAATTCACCCCTCCACTTT.

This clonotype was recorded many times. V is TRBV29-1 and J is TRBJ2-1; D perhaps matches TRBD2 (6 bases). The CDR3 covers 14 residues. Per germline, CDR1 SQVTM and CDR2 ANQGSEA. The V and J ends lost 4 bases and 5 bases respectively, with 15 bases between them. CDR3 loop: CSVVVTGRNNEQFF. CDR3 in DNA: TGCAGCGTTGTCGTGACTGGGAGGAACAATGAGCAGTTCTTC.

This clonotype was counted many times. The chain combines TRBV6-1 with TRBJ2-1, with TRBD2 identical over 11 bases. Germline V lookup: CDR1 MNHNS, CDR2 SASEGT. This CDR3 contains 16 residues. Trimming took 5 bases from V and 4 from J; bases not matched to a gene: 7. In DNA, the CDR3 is TGTGCCAGCAGTTTTGGTACTAGCGGGGGATACAATGAGCAGTTCTTC. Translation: CASSFGTSGGYNEQFF.